The clone carrying this T cell receptor (beta chain) has only one observation. Original methodology: Reference gene primer amplification gave estimated nucleated cell counts. Libraries were prepared by immunoSEQ multiplex PCR; TCRdb keeps only in-frame clonotypes and omits some of them. That table supplies the V and J calls and clone size; D and trimming were determined from the DNA. The sample gives about 190,000 clones, roughly 81% of which show up once; more than 4.5% is in the top ten. V gave up 3 bases and J gave up 2 bases; unmatched junction bases: 10. From germline, CDR1 is DFQATT and CDR2 SNEGSKA (reference sequence). The CDR3 extends over 15 amino acids. This record belongs to a study of blood T cell repertoires in COVID-19. On the study more broadly: Material from acute and convalescent COVID-19 was sourced from the United States, Italy and Spain. The cDNA or gDNA used as material had been derived from T cells, B-cell-depleted T cells, or PBMCs.

The V gene is TRBV20-1, the J gene TRBJ2-7, with 7 positions matching TRBD2. Sequencing was performed on peripheral blood. The TCR comes from a woman between 65 and 79 years old with active or convalescent COVID-19. The CDR3 loop is CSASPRTRSAYEQYF. The CDR3 DNA reads as TGCAGTGCTAGTCCGAGGACTAGGAGCGCCTACGAGCAGTACTTC.